These T cell receptor beta chains were read from a single sample in a study of T cell changes during pregnancy in multiple sclerosis. Produced via immunoSEQ multiplex PCR; TCRdb's table is partial and in-frame only. The sample carries about 100,000 clones, about 91% recorded once. This material consisted of peripheral blood, taken in the second trimester of pregnancy. These receptor sequences come from a female donor with multiple sclerosis, enrolled in a pregnancy study. Both conserved end residues are part of each CDR3. Each record gives: D gene, V gene, J gene, clone size, CDR3 DNA, CDR3 protein. The D gene is left open where the match is weak. Only some rows state a clone size, as once, few, many or a class for expanded clones.

D gene: TRBD1
V gene: TRBV11-3
J gene: TRBJ2-2
clone size: .
CDR3 DNA: TGTGCCAGCAGTTTAGGACAGGGAGGTCCCGGGGAGCTGTTTTTT
CDR3 protein: CASSLGQGGPGELFF

D gene: TRBD1
V gene: TRBV19
J gene: TRBJ2-7
clone size: .
CDR3 DNA: TGTGCCAGTAGTATGCTTTCGACAGGGCCTTTCTACGAGCAGTACTTC
CDR3 protein: CASSMLSTGPFYEQYF

D gene: TRBD1
V gene: TRBV11-2
J gene: TRBJ1-1
clone size: .
CDR3 DNA: TGTGCCAGCAGCAGACCCGGACAGGGACACACTGAAGCTTTCTTT
CDR3 protein: CASSRPGQGHTEAFF

D gene: .
V gene: TRBV29-1
J gene: TRBJ2-5
clone size: few
CDR3 DNA: TGCAGCGTTGCGCCGGGGCAAGAGACCCAGTACTTC
CDR3 protein: CSVAPGQETQYF

D gene: .
V gene: TRBV29-1
J gene: TRBJ2-5
clone size: .
CDR3 DNA: TGCAGCGTTGAACCAGGGGTACCGGGACACAGAAAAGAGACCCAGTACTTC
CDR3 protein: CSVEPGVPGHRKETQYF

D gene: .
V gene: TRBV7-9
J gene: TRBJ2-1
clone size: .
CDR3 DNA: TGTGCCAGCAGCTTGGCCGGGATAGGCTATGAGCAGTTCTTC
CDR3 protein: CASSLAGIGYEQFF

D gene: TRBD1
V gene: TRBV6-5
J gene: TRBJ1-5
clone size: once
CDR3 DNA: TGTGCCAGCAGTTACGGACAGGGTGGCAATCAGCCCCAGCATTTT
CDR3 protein: CASSYGQGGNQPQHF

D gene: TRBD2
V gene: TRBV29-1
J gene: TRBJ2-3
clone size: .
CDR3 DNA: TGCAGCGTGCTAGCGGGACTGGATACGCAGTATTTT
CDR3 protein: CSVLAGLDTQYF

D gene: .
V gene: TRBV5-6
J gene: TRBJ2-5
clone size: once
CDR3 DNA: TGTGCCAGCAGCGGCACAAAAAGCGGGCCCAAAATACAAGAGACCCAGTACTTC
CDR3 protein: CASSGTKSGPKIQETQYF

D gene: .
V gene: TRBV4-1
J gene: TRBJ1-5
clone size: many
CDR3 DNA: TGCGCCAGCAGCCAAGGGGGAGGCTTATCGATTTCTAATCAGCCCCAGCATTTT
CDR3 protein: CASSQGGGLSISNQPQHF

D gene: TRBD2
V gene: TRBV9
J gene: TRBJ2-3
clone size: .
CDR3 DNA: TGTGCCAGCAGCACCTCACTAGCGGGAGCCACAGATACGCAGTATTTT
CDR3 protein: CASSTSLAGATDTQYF

D gene: .
V gene: TRBV28
J gene: TRBJ2-3
clone size: .
CDR3 DNA: TGTGCCAGCAGTCTTGCGGGGGCGGAGGCCTGGCAGTATTTT
CDR3 protein: CASSLAGAEAWQYF

D gene: .
V gene: TRBV28
J gene: TRBJ2-6
clone size: .
CDR3 DNA: TGTGCCAGCAGCCGAGGGGTGGGGGCCTCTGGGGCCAACGTCCTGACTTTC
CDR3 protein: CASSRGVGASGANVLTF

D gene: .
V gene: TRBV6-5
J gene: TRBJ1-2
clone size: .
CDR3 DNA: TGTGCCAGCAGTTGGGGGCAGAACTATGGCTACACCTTC
CDR3 protein: CASSWGQNYGYTF

D gene: TRBD1
V gene: TRBV5-6
J gene: TRBJ1-1
clone size: .
CDR3 DNA: TGTGCCAGCAGCAGGACAGGGCCAAACACTGAAGCTTTCTTT
CDR3 protein: CASSRTGPNTEAFF

D gene: .
V gene: TRBV18
J gene: TRBJ2-5
clone size: .
CDR3 DNA: TGTGCCAGCTCACCAAGACAGAAAGAGACCCAGTACTTC
CDR3 protein: CASSPRQKETQYF

D gene: .
V gene: TRBV2
J gene: TRBJ1-5
clone size: .
CDR3 DNA: TGTGCCAGCAGTGAAAACAGGGCCATACGAGGCAATCAGCCCCAGCATTTT
CDR3 protein: CASSENRAIRGNQPQHF

D gene: .
V gene: TRBV19
J gene: TRBJ1-4
clone size: once
CDR3 DNA: TGTGCCAGTAGATCATGGACAGAGAATGAAAAACTGTTTTTT
CDR3 protein: CASRSWTENEKLFF

D gene: .
V gene: TRBV20-1
J gene: TRBJ2-1
clone size: .
CDR3 DNA: TGCAGTGCTAGAGTACGGAGAAATGCGTTCTTC
CDR3 protein: CSARVRRNAFF

D gene: .
V gene: TRBV7-3
J gene: TRBJ2-7
clone size: .
CDR3 DNA: TGTGCCAGCAGCCCCGGCCACAGGCAAAGCTCCTACGAGCAGTACTTC
CDR3 protein: CASSPGHRQSSYEQYF

D gene: TRBD1
V gene: TRBV9
J gene: TRBJ2-2
clone size: .
CDR3 DNA: TGTGCCAGCAGGGATACAGGGGAATCCGGGGAGCTGTTTTTT
CDR3 protein: CASRDTGESGELFF

D gene: TRBD1
V gene: TRBV5-1
J gene: TRBJ1-1
clone size: .
CDR3 DNA: TGCGCCAGCAGCTGGGGGGACAGGCTGAACACTGAAGCTTTCTTT
CDR3 protein: CASSWGDRLNTEAFF

D gene: .
V gene: TRBV7-9
J gene: TRBJ2-2
clone size: once
CDR3 DNA: TGTGCCAGCAGCTCGTCGGGCACCGGGGAGCTGTTTTTT
CDR3 protein: CASSSSGTGELFF

D gene: .
V gene: TRBV7-2
J gene: TRBJ2-7
clone size: .
CDR3 DNA: TGTGCCAGCAGCTTAGCGCAGGGCCCCTACGAGCAGTACTTC
CDR3 protein: CASSLAQGPYEQYF

D gene: .
V gene: TRBV30
J gene: TRBJ1-1
clone size: few
CDR3 DNA: TGTGCCTCAACCTTCCGGAGCCGTGAAGCTTTCTTT
CDR3 protein: CASTFRSREAFF

D gene: TRBD2
V gene: TRBV6-5
J gene: TRBJ2-7
clone size: .
CDR3 DNA: TGTGCCAGCAGGGGACTAGCGGGGGGCTACGAGCAGTACTTC
CDR3 protein: CASRGLAGGYEQYF

D gene: TRBD1
V gene: TRBV6-1
J gene: TRBJ1-5
clone size: .
CDR3 DNA: TGTGCCAGCAGTGAAGGGGCAGGGGGCATCGGTAGCAATCAGCCCCAGCATTTT
CDR3 protein: CASSEGAGGIGSNQPQHF

D gene: .
V gene: TRBV19
J gene: TRBJ2-7
clone size: .
CDR3 DNA: TGTGCCAGTAGCACGGCGGGTGTCGCGTCGTACGAGCAGTACTTC
CDR3 protein: CASSTAGVASYEQYF

D gene: .
V gene: TRBV29-1
J gene: TRBJ1-1
clone size: .
CDR3 DNA: TGCAGCGTTGCTGGGAGTATTGAAGCTTTCTTT
CDR3 protein: CSVAGSIEAFF

D gene: TRBD2
V gene: TRBV7-8
J gene: TRBJ2-7
clone size: .
CDR3 DNA: TGTGCCAGCAGCCTTTCTCCTAGCGGGAGAAGGAACTTC
CDR3 protein: CASSLSPSGRRNF

D gene: .
V gene: TRBV28
J gene: TRBJ1-5
clone size: .
CDR3 DNA: TGTGCCAGCGGCTCGGGGAAGTATCAGCCCCAGCATTTT
CDR3 protein: CASGSGKYQPQHF

D gene: TRBD1
V gene: TRBV27
J gene: TRBJ1-2
clone size: .
CDR3 DNA: TGTGCCAGCGGAGCCTCGGGACAGTTCTTTAACTATGGCTACACCTTC
CDR3 protein: CASGASGQFFNYGYTF

D gene: TRBD1
V gene: TRBV7-2
J gene: TRBJ2-7
clone size: .
CDR3 DNA: TGTGCCAGCAGCCCACAGGGGACCGAGCAGTACTTC
CDR3 protein: CASSPQGTEQYF

D gene: .
V gene: TRBV9
J gene: TRBJ2-3
clone size: .
CDR3 DNA: TGTGCCAGCAGCGTTGGGGCTTCCTTGTTCACAGATACGCAGTATTTT
CDR3 protein: CASSVGASLFTDTQYF

D gene: .
V gene: TRBV9
J gene: TRBJ2-1
clone size: few
CDR3 DNA: TGTGCCAGCAGCGTAGTACAGGGCAATGAGCAGTTCTTC
CDR3 protein: CASSVVQGNEQFF